The rows below give T cell receptor beta chains drawn from one sample of a study of blood T cell repertoires in COVID-19. The data were produced by immunoSEQ multiplex PCR, yet TCRdb's version contains in-frame clones alone and is incomplete. Here the sample spans approximately 41,000 clones, more than 70% being singletons. Sequenced input: peripheral blood. These TCRs come from a human donor in a cohort sampled during active COVID-19. Each CDR3 is given with its conserved first and last residue. Fields, in order: J gene, V gene, clone size, D gene, CDR3 DNA, CDR3 protein. The D gene is left open where the match is weak. The size of a clone is reported for some rows only, either as once, few or many, or as a class for expanded clones.

>TRBJ2-7|TRBV27|few|TRBD2
TGTGCCAGCAGTTTATCGATGGCGGGAGTTGCCTACGAGCAGTACTTC
CASSLSMAGVAYEQYF
>TRBJ2-7|TRBV7-8|-|-
TGTGCCAGCAGCTTAGTCGACGAGCAGTACTTC
CASSLVDEQYF
>TRBJ2-7|TRBV7-7|few|-
TGTGCCCCCCCGACAGTTCCTAAACTCTCCTACGAGCAGTACTTC
CAPPTVPKLSYEQYF
>TRBJ1-3|TRBV5-4|-|-
TGTGCCAGCAGCCGAGGACAGTACTCTGGAAACACCATATATTTT
CASSRGQYSGNTIYF
>TRBJ2-7|TRBV11-3|-|TRBD2
TGTGCCAGCAGCGGATGGACTAGCGTATCCTACGAGCAGTACTTC
CASSGWTSVSYEQYF
>TRBJ2-5|TRBV30|-|TRBD1
TGTGCCTGGAGGCAATTGGACAGGGGAAGGGGGACCCAGTACTTC
CAWRQLDRGRGTQYF
>TRBJ1-2|TRBV9|-|-
TGTGCCAGCAGTCAGGACGGGGACTATGGCTACACCTTC
CASSQDGDYGYTF
>TRBJ2-3|TRBV3-1/TRBV3-2|-|TRBD2
TGTGCCAGCAGCCAAGGGCGGGGGTCTAGCACAGATACGCAGTATTTT
CASSQGRGSSTDTQYF
>TRBJ2-7|TRBV12-5|-|TRBD2
TGTGCTAGTGGTTTGGTACTTTGGGGTACTGGGGTGGAAGCTAGCGGGAGAAGTGACGAGCAGTACTTC
CASGLVLWGTGVEASGRSDEQYF
>TRBJ1-5|TRBV7-8|-|-
TGTGCCAGCAGTCCGGGTATCTCGTCCAAGCGGGGCCGAAATCAGCCCCAGCATTTT
CASSPGISSKRGRNQPQHF
>TRBJ2-6|TRBV7-3|-|-
TGTGCCAGCAGCTTAACCGGACCATTAGGGGTGCTCTCTGGGGCCAACGTCCTGACTTTC
CASSLTGPLGVLSGANVLTF
>TRBJ2-7|TRBV29-1|-|TRBD2
TGCAGCGTTGAGGAACTAGCGGGATTTTGGGGCGAGCAGTACTTC
CSVEELAGFWGEQYF
>TRBJ1-6|TRBV5-1|-|TRBD1
TGCGCCAGCAGCTCGGGACAGGGAGATTCACCCCTCCACTTT
CASSSGQGDSPLHF
>TRBJ2-1|TRBV6-2/TRBV6-3|-|-
TGTGCCAGCAGTTACTCGTGGAATCAGGGCGAAAGCTTTTACAATGAGCAGTTCTTC
CASSYSWNQGESFYNEQFF
>TRBJ1-6|TRBV30|-|TRBD1
TGTGCCTACCAGGGGGCAATCTATTCACCCCTCCACTTT
CAYQGAIYSPLHF
>TRBJ1-4|TRBV7-8|-|TRBD1
TGTGCCAGCAGCTTGGGGACAGGGGTTAATGAAAAACTGTTTTTT
CASSLGTGVNEKLFF
>TRBJ2-3|TRBV7-3|-|-
TGTGCCAGCAGCCAACCCAGGGATACGCAGTATTTT
CASSQPRDTQYF
>TRBJ1-5|TRBV7-8|-|-
TGTGCCAGCAGCTTAGCTGGACAGTCCCTCAATCAGCCCCAGCATTTT
CASSLAGQSLNQPQHF
>TRBJ2-3|TRBV28|-|TRBD2
TGTGCCAGCACCCTTCCGGGACTAGCGGAATATAGCACAGATACGCAGTATTTT
CASTLPGLAEYSTDTQYF
>TRBJ2-1|TRBV23-1|once|TRBD1
TGCGCCAGCAGTCAATCCTTTGTCCAATTTAGGGACAGGGCTGTCCGCTCCTACAATGAGCAGTTCTTC
CASSQSFVQFRDRAVRSYNEQFF
>TRBJ2-7|TRBV27|once|TRBD2
TGTGCCAGCAGTTTAGTACTAGCGAGCAACGAGCAGTACTTC
CASSLVLASNEQYF
>TRBJ1-2|TRBV28|-|-
TGTGCCAGCAGTAAACTTCCGTCGTATGGCTACACCTTC
CASSKLPSYGYTF
>TRBJ2-1|TRBV6-5|-|TRBD1
TGTGCCAGCGCGACGGGGACAGACTACAATGAGCAGTTCTTC
CASATGTDYNEQFF
>TRBJ2-1|TRBV5-6|-|-
TGTGCCAGCAGCCCCCGGGACTTACCAAACAATGAGCAGTTCTTC
CASSPRDLPNNEQFF
>TRBJ2-3|TRBV5-1|once|-
TGCGCCAGCAGCCCCGGGGGATTCGGGTCAGATACGCAGTATTTT
CASSPGGFGSDTQYF
>TRBJ1-5|TRBV19|few|-
TGTGCCAGTAGTAGCACAGGGAATCAGCCCCAGCATTTT
CASSSTGNQPQHF
>TRBJ2-7|TRBV28|-|-
TGTGCCAGCAGTCCTAAAGTCGGGTACCTTGGGTGGGAGCAGTACTTC
CASSPKVGYLGWEQYF
>TRBJ2-5|TRBV6-6|-|TRBD2
TGTGCCAGCAGTACGGGAGGGAGGGTAGGAGAGACCCAGTACTTC
CASSTGGRVGETQYF